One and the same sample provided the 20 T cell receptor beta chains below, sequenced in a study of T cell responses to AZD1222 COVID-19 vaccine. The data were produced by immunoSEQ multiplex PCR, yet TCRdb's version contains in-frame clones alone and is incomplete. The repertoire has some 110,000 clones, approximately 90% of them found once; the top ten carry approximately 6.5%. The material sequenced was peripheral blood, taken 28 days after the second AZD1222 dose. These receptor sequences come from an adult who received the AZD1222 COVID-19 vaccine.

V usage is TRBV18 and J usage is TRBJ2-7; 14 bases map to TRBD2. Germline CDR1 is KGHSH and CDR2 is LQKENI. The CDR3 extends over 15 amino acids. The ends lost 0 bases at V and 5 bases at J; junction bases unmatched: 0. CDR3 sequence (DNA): TGTGCCAGCTCACCACCGGGACTAGCGGGAGACGAGCAGTACTTC. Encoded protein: CASSPPGLAGDEQYF.

CDR3 in amino acids: CATSDSLLAGNTGELFF. The CDR3 DNA sequence: TGTGCCACCAGTGATTCGCTCCTAGCGGGGAACACCGGGGAGCTGTTTTTT. This sequence joins TRBV24-1 and TRBJ2-2; 8 nucleotides line up with TRBD2. The CDR3 consists of 17 residues. CDR1 and CDR2 (germline): KGHDR, SFDVKD. V lost 2 bases and J lost 1; bases outside the gene matches: 5.

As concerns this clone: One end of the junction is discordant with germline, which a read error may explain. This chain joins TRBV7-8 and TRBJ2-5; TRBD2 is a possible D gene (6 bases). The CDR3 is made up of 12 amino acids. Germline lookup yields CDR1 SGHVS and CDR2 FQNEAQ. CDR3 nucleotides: TGTGCCAGCAGCCGAACCGGGACCCCGGGGGACTTC. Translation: CASSRTGTPGDF.

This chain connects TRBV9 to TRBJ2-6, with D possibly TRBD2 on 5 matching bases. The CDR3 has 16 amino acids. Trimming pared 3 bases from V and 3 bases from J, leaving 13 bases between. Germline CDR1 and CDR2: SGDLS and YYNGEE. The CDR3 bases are TGTGCCAGCAGCGACGGTGAAGAGGGTGGGGCCAACGTCCTGACTTTC. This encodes CASSDGEEGGANVLTF.

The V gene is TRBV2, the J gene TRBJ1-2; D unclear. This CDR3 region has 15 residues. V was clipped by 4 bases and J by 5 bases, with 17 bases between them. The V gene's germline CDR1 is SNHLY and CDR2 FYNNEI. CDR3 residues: CASSAGQARRYGYTF. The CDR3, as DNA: TGTGCCAGCAGTGCGGGCCAAGCTCGGAGGTATGGCTACACCTTC.

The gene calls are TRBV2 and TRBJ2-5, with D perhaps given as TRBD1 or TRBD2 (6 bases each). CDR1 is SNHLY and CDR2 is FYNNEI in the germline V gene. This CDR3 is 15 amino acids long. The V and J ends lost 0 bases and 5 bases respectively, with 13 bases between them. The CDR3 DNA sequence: TGTGCCAGCAGTGAAGCGGGGGGCGCCCCGGAGACCCAGTACTTC. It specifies CASSEAGGAPETQYF.

The CDR3 sequence is CASSRSLQGGTEAFF. The CDR3 bases are TGCGCCAGCAGCCGTTCCCTCCAAGGGGGCACTGAAGCTTTCTTT. The gene calls are TRBV5-1 and TRBJ1-1, with D possibly TRBD1 on 6 matching bases. This CDR3 has 15 amino acids. In germline, CDR1 is SGHRS, CDR2 YFSETQ. The V gene lost 4 bases and the J gene lost 4 bases, with 17 bases spanning the gap.

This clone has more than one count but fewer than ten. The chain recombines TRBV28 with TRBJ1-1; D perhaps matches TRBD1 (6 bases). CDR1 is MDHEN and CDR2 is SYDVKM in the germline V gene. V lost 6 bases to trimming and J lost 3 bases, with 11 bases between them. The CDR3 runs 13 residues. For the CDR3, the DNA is TGTGCCAGCAGCACTGGACAGTACACTGAAGCTTTCTTT. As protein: CASSTGQYTEAFF.

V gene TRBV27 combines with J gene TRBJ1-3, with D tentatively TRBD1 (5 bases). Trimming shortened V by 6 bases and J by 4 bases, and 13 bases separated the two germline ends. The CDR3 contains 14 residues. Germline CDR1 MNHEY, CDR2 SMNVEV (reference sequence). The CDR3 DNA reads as TGTGCCAGCAGGAGTCAGGGATCCGGAAACACCATATATTTT. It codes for CASRSQGSGNTIYF.

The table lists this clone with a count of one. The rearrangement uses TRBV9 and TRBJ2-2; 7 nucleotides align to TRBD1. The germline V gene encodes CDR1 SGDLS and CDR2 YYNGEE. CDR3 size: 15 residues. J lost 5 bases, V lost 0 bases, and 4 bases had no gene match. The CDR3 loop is CASSVGDRRTGELFF. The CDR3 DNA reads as TGTGCCAGCAGCGTAGGGGACAGACGAACCGGGGAGCTGTTTTTT.

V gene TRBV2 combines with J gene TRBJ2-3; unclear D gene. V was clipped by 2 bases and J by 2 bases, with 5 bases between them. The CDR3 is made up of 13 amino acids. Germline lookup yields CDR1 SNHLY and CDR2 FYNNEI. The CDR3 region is CASSEPHTDTQYF. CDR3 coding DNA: TGTGCCAGCAGTGAACCGCACACAGATACGCAGTATTTT.

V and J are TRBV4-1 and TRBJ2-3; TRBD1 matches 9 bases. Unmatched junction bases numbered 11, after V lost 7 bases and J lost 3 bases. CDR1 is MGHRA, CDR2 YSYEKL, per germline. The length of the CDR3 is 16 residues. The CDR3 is CASTDAGTGMTDTQYF. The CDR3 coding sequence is TGCGCCAGCACCGACGCCGGGACAGGGATGACAGATACGCAGTATTTT.

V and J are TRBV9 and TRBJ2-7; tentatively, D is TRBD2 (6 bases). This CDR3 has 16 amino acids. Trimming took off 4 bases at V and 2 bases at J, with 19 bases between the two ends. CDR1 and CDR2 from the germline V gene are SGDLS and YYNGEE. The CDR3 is CASSFAPGLHTYEQYF. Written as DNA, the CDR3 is TGTGCCAGCAGCTTCGCGCCGGGACTGCATACCTACGAGCAGTACTTC.

For the CDR3, the DNA is TGTGCCAGTAGTACGCCGGGACAGGGGGCCCAAGGGCAGTTCTTC. This encodes CASSTPGQGAQGQFF. The chain is built from TRBV19 and TRBJ2-1; 12 nucleotides agree with TRBD1. The CDR3 is 15 amino acids. CDR1 is LNHDA, CDR2 SQIVND, per germline (reference sequence). Trimming cost V 4 bases and J 12 bases; bases outside gene matches: 10.

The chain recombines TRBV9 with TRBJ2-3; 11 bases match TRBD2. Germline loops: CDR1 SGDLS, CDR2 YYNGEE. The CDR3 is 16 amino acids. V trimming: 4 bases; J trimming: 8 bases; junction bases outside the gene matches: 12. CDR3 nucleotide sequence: TGTGCCAGCAGCACCTATGGCCTAGCGGGGGGAGGTACGCAGTATTTT. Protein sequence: CASSTYGLAGGGTQYF.

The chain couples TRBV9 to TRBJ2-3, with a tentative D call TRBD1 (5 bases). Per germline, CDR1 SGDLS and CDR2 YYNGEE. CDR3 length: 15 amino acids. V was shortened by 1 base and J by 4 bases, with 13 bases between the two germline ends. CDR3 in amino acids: CASSVTPGQPDTQYF. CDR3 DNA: TGTGCCAGCAGCGTAACCCCAGGGCAGCCAGATACGCAGTATTTT.

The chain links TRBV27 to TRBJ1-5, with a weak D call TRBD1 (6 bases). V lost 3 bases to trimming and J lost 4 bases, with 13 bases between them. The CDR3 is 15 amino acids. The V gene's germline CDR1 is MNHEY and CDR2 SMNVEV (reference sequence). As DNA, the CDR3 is TGTGCCAGCAGTTTCTGGCAGGGGATAAATCAGCCCCAGCATTTT. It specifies CASSFWQGINQPQHF.

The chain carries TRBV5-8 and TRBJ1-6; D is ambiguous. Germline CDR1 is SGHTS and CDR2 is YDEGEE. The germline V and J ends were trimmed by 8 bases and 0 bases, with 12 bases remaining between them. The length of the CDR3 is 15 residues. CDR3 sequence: CASGVASSYNSPLHF. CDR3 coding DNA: TGTGCCAGTGGGGTGGCTAGCTCCTATAATTCACCCCTCCACTTT.

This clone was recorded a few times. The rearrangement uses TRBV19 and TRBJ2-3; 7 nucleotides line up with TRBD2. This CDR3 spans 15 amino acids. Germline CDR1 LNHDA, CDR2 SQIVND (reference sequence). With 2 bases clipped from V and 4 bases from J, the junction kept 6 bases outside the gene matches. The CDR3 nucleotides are TGTGCCAGTAGTATAATGGTAGCGGGCGCAGATACGCAGTATTTT. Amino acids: CASSIMVAGADTQYF.

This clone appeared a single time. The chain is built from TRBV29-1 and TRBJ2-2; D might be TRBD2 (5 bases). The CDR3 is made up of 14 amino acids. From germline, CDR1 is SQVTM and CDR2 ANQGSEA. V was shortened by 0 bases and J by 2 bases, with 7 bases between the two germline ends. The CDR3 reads CSVEDRTNTGELFF. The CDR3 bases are TGCAGCGTTGAAGACAGGACTAACACCGGGGAGCTGTTTTTT.